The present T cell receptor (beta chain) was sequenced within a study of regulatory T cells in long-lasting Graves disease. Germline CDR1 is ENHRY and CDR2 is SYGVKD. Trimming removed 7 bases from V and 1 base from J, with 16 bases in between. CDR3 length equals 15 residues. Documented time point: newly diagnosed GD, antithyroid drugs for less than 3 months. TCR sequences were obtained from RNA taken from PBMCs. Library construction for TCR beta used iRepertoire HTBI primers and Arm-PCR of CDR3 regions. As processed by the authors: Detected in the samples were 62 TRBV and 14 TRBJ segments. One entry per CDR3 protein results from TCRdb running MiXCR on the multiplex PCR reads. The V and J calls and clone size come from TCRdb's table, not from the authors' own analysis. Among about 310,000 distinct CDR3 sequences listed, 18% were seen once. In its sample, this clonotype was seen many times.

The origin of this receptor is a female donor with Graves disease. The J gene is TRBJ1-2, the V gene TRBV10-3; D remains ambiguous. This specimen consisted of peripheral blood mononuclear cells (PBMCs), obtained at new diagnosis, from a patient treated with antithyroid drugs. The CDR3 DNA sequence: TGTGCCATCATGGTTGACGAACATGATAACTATGGCTACACCTTC. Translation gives CAIMVDEHDNYGYTF.